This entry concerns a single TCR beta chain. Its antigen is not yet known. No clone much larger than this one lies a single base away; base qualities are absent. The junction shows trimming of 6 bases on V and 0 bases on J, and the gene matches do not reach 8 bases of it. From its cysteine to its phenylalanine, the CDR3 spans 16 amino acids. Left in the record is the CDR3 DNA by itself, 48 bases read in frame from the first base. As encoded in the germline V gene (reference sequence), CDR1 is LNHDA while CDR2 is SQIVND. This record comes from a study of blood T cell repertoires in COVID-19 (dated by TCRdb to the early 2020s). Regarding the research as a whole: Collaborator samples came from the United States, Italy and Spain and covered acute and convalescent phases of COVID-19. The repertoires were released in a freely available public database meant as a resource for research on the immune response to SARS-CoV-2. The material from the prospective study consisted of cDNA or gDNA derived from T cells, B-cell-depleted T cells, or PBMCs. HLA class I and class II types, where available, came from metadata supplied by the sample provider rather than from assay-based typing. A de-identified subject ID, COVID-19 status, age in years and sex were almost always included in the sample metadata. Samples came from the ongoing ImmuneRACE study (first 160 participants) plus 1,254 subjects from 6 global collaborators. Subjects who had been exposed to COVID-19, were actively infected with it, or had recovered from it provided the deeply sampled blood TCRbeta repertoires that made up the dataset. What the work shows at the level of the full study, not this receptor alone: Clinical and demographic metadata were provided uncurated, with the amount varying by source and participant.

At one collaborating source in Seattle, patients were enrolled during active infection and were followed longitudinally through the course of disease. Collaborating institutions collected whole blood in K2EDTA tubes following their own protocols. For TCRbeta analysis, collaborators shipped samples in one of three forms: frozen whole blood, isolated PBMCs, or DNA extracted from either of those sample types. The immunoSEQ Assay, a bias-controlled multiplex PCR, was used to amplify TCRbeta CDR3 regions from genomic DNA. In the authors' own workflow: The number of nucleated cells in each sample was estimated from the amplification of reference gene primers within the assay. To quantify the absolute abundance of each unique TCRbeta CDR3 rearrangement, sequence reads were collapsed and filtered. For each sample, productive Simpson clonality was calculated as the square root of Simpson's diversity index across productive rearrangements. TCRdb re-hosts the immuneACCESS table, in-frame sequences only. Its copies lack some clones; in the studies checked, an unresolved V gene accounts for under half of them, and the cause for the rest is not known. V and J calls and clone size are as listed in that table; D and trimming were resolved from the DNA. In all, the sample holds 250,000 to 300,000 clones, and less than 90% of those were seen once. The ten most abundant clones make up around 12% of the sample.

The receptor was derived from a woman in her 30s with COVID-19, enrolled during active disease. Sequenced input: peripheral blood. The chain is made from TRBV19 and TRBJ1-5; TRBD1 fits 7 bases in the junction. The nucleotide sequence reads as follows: TGTGCCAGTAGACCGAAGGGACAGCCTAGCAATCAGCCCCAGCATTTT. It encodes CASRPKGQPSNQPQHF.